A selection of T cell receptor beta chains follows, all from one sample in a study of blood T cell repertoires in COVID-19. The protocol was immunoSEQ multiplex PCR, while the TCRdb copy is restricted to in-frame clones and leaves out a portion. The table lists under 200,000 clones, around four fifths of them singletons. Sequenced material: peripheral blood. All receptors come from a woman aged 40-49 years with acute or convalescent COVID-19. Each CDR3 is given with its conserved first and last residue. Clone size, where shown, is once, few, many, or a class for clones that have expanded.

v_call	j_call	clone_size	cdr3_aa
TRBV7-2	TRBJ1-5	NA	CASSPGTGGNQPQHF
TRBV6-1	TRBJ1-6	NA	CASSVDRVNSRRNSPLHF
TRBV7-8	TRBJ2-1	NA	CASSNRDINEQFF
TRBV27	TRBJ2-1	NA	CASSSYLAGGNYNEQFF
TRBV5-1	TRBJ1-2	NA	CASRPGSLDYGYTF
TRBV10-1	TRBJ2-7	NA	CASIRKTQRTYEQYF
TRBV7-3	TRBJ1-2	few	CASSLTRQGESFGYTF
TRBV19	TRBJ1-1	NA	CARQGQTNTEAFF
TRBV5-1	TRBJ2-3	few	CASSLSPVSTDTQYF
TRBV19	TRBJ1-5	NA	CASTPFVSDTRDQPQHF
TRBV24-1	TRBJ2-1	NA	CATSDTPTSGRRRDHEQFF
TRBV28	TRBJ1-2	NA	CASSLDFVGGYGYTF
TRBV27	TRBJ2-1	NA	CASSPSRGANEQFF
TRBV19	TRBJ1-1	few	CASSKNRGPDTEAFF
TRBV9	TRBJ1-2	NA	CASSALLANYGYTF
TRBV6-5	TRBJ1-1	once	CASSHPQTPNAEAFF
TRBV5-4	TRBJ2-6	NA	CASSPFSGANVLTF
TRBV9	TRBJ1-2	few	CASSVGGRADYGYTF
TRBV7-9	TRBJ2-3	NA	CASSSDRGSTDTQYF
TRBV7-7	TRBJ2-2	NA	CASSDGLEVTGELFF
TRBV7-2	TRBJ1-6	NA	CASNSPGQGSNSPLHF
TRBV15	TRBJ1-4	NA	CATSSLTPWKANEKLFF
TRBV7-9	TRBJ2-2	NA	CASSVSLGTGLWTGELFF